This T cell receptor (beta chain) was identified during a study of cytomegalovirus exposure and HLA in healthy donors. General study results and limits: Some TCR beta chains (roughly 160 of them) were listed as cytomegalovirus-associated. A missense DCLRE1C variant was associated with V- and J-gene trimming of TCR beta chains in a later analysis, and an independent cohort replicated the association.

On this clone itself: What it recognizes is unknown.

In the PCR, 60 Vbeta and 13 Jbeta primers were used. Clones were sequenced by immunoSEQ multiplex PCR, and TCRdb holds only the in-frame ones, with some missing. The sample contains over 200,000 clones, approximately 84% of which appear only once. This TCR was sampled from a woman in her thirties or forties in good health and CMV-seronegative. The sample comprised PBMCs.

The CDR3 is CASSSGTSGDLRETQYF. The CDR3 coding sequence is TGCGCCAGCAGCTCCGGGACTAGCGGGGACCTTCGAGAGACCCAGTACTTC. The V gene is TRBV5-1, the J gene TRBJ2-5, with 13 bases identical to TRBD2. Per the germline V gene, CDR1 is SGHRS and CDR2 is YFSETQ. The CDR3 length is 17 residues. J lost 4 bases, V lost 3 bases, and 9 bases had no gene match.